The text below deals with one TCR beta chain. Its antigen is still unknown. After 5'RACE with constant-segment primers, TCR alpha and TCR beta cDNA libraries carrying sample barcodes and UMIs were obtained. TCRdb passed the 5' RACE reads through MiXCR, listing each CDR3 protein once. The sample has 85,000 to 120,000 distinct CDR3 sequences; over 15% are singletons. The CDR3 has 16 residues. The J segment lost 3 bases and the V segment lost 9 bases, leaving 13 bases of the junction unmatched. Germline V lookup: CDR1 KGHDR, CDR2 SFDVKD. The source of the sample is a study of T-cell memory formation after mild COVID-19. Study context: TCR clusters were largely donor specific. Study conclusions and caveats: Later expanders leaned toward CD4+, whereas clones contracting from day 15 to 85 were balanced CD4/CD8. Within pre-infection memory, some responding clones were found, suggesting cross-reactive memory joined.

The chain joins TRBV24-1 to TRBJ1-5, with TRBD1 identical over 7 bases. Specimen: PBMCs or a T cell subset sorted from them (not recorded which). This TCR derives from an adult woman who had mild COVID-19 (a few samples of this study predate the infection). Cell type and time point are not known. CDR3 nucleotides: TGTGCCACCTCGGGGGACAGAAATCTTCTCAATCAGCCCCAGCATTTT. The encoded protein is CATSGDRNLLNQPQHF.